The 19 T cell receptor beta chains reported below all come from one sample, sequenced in a study of T cell repertoires in cytomegalovirus infection. A single record per CDR3 protein comes from TCRdb applying MiXCR to the reads. The top ten clones hold roughly 8% of a sample with nearly 650,000 distinct CDR3 sequences, approximately 24% of them seen once. The sample consisted of CD8+ T cells from PBMCs. The receptor set was obtained from a human donor in good health (CMV status not recorded). Some clones in this sample may be carry-over from other donors' samples.

As to this clonotype: A read error may be the cause here, since a much bigger clone is one base away. The genes are TRBV7-6 and TRBJ2-3; the match to TRBD1 covers 8 bases. The CDR3 totals 15 residues. Trimming took 5 bases from V and 7 from J; bases not matched to a gene: 11. The germline gives CDR1 SGHVS, CDR2 FNYEAQ. The CDR3 DNA is TGTGCCAGCAGCCGACGGACAGGGTGTACAAATACGCAGTATTTT. Its protein is CASSRRTGCTNTQYF.

The genes are TRBV27 and TRBJ1-4; no reliable D call. V was pared by 2 bases and J by 3 bases, with 4 bases between. Looked up from germline, CDR1 is MNHEY and CDR2 is SMNVEV (reference sequence). The CDR3 consists of 13 residues. The CDR3 DNA reads as TGTGCCAGCAGTTTAGCTGCTAATGAAAAACTGTTTTTT. Its protein is CASSLAANEKLFF. The full variable domain, in which reference TRBV27 and TRBJ1-4 provide the parts outside the CDR3, is EAQVTQNPRYLITVTGKKLTVTCSQNMNHEYMSWYRQDPGLGLRQIYYSMNVEVTDKGDVPEGYKVSRKEKRNFPLILESPSPNQTSLYFCASSLAANEKLFFGSGTQLSVL.

Ten or more counts support this clonotype. J is TRBJ1-3 and V is TRBV7-9; D remains unclear. Germline loops: CDR1 SEHNR, CDR2 FQNEAQ (reference sequence). The CDR3 contains 15 residues. The V gene lost 1 base and the J gene lost 2 bases, with 9 bases spanning the gap. CDR3 nucleotides: TGTGCCAGCAGCTTAGTGGGCAGCCCTGGAAACACCATATATTTT. Its protein is CASSLVGSPGNTIYF. The variable domain in full, completed from reference TRBV7-9 and TRBJ1-3, reads DTGVSQNPRHKITKRGQNVTFRCDPISEHNRLYWYRQTLGQGPEFLTYFQNEAQLEKSRLLSDRFSAERPKGSFSTLEIQRTEQGDSAMYLCASSLVGSPGNTIYFGEGSWLTVV.

The gene calls are TRBV27 and TRBJ1-5; D uncertain. Germline V gene sequence: CDR1 MNHEY, CDR2 SMNVEV (reference sequence). The CDR3 is made up of 15 amino acids. The V gene lost 1 base and the J gene lost 2 bases, with 9 bases spanning the gap. CDR3 nucleotides: TGTGCCAGCAGTTTATTGGGAGACGGCAATCAGCCCCAGCATTTT. Its translation is CASSLLGDGNQPQHF.

The sample holds many counts of this clonotype. The V call is TRBV7-6, the J call TRBJ1-1; D possibly corresponds to TRBD1 (5 bases). The CDR3 covers 14 residues. The ends were cut back, 0 bases at V and 4 bases at J, with 9 bases in the middle. Per the germline V gene, CDR1 is SGHVS and CDR2 is FNYEAQ. This CDR3 is CASSLAGGGTEAFF. Here the CDR3 DNA reads TGTGCCAGCAGCTTAGCCGGGGGTGGCACTGAAGCTTTCTTT.

This clonotype was recorded a few times. This chain connects TRBV7-9 to TRBJ2-3; 8 bases are shared with TRBD2. This CDR3 spans 17 amino acids. CDR1 SEHNR and CDR2 FQNEAQ come from the germline V gene (reference sequence). V shed 5 bases and J 0 bases; nucleotides not matched to a gene: 10. The CDR3 coding sequence is TGTGCCAGCAGCCCCGGTACTAGCGGAATTAGCACAGATACGCAGTATTTT. This sequence encodes CASSPGTSGISTDTQYF.

The gene calls are TRBV2 and TRBJ2-5; 11 bases agree with TRBD2. The CDR3 is 16 amino acids. Germline values: CDR1 SNHLY, CDR2 FYNNEI. Trimming cost V 2 bases and J 4 bases; bases outside gene matches: 6. For the CDR3, the DNA is TGTGCCAGCAGTGAACTGACTAGCGGGGCACCAGAGACCCAGTACTTC. Its protein is CASSELTSGAPETQYF.

This chain connects TRBV12-5 to TRBJ1-3; the D is unclear. CDR3 size: 12 residues. The germline V gene has CDR1 LGHNT and CDR2 FRNRAP. Trimming took 1 base from V and 8 from J, leaving 6 bases between them. The CDR3, as DNA: TGTGCTAGTGGTTTGGGCCGGGACACCATATATTTT. It is translated as CASGLGRDTIYF.

V is TRBV2 and J is TRBJ2-3; TRBD2 agrees at 10 bases. From germline, CDR1 is SNHLY and CDR2 FYNNEI. The CDR3 covers 17 residues. V was pared by 4 bases and J by 0 bases, with 7 bases of the junction left unmatched. The CDR3 reads CASSVRAGGRSTDTQYF. The CDR3 bases are TGTGCCAGCAGTGTACGAGCGGGGGGGCGAAGCACAGATACGCAGTATTTT. Supplemented by reference TRBV2 and TRBJ2-3, the full variable domain reads EPEVTQTPSHQVTQMGQEVILRCVPISNHLYFYWYRQILGQKVEFLVSFYNNEISEKSEIFDDQFSVERPDGSNFTLKIRSTKLEDSAMYFCASSVRAGGRSTDTQYFGPGTRLTVL.

This clonotype was detected a few times. The J gene is TRBJ1-2, the V gene TRBV7-9; D ambiguous. The V end was cut by 2 bases, the J end by 6 bases, with 10 bases between. Per germline, CDR1 SEHNR and CDR2 FQNEAQ (reference sequence). This CDR3 has 13 residues. The CDR3 reads CASSLSDVDGYTF. In nucleotides, the CDR3 is TGTGCCAGCAGCTTATCGGACGTCGATGGCTACACCTTC.

This clonotype was seen only a few times. The rearrangement joins TRBV12-3 or TRBV12-4 to TRBJ2-7; D might be TRBD2 (5 bases). The CDR3 totals 14 residues. Trimming stripped 5 bases from V and 2 bases from J, with 13 bases between. CDR3 protein: CASSPGLGPYEQYV. The CDR3 bases are TGTGCCAGCAGTCCTGGACTTGGACCCTACGAGCAGTACGTC.

This clonotype has a handful of counts. The V gene is TRBV7-9, the J gene TRBJ1-6; D unclear. The V end was cut by 5 bases, the J end by 8 bases, with 10 bases between. The CDR3 has 13 amino acids. CDR1 and CDR2 (germline): SEHNR, FQNEAQ (reference sequence). The CDR3 here is CASSERWDSPLHF. CDR3 sequence (DNA): TGTGCCAGCAGCGAGAGATGGGATTCACCCCTCCACTTT.

V usage is TRBV3-1 and J usage is TRBJ2-1; D remains unclear. CDR1 and CDR2 from the germline V gene are LGHDT and YNNKEL (reference sequence). The CDR3 contains 17 residues. V lost 0 bases and J lost 1, with 13 bases in between. The CDR3 DNA sequence: TGTGCCAGCAGCCAAGACCTCGTGGGTTCTTCCTACAATGAGCAGTTCTTC. Protein sequence: CASSQDLVGSSYNEQFF.

This chain connects TRBV29-1 to TRBJ2-1, with D possibly being TRBD2 (5 bases). The length of the CDR3 is 14 residues. Germline V gene lookup returns CDR1 SQVTM and CDR2 ANQGSEA. Trimming pared 0 bases from V and 4 bases from J, leaving 10 bases between. The CDR3 is CSVEEASRYNEQFF. For the CDR3, the DNA is TGCAGCGTTGAAGAGGCTAGCAGATACAATGAGCAGTTCTTC.

V is TRBV7-8 and J is TRBJ2-1; D possibly uses TRBD1 or TRBD2 (5 bases each). With 7 bases removed from V and 4 bases from J, the gap between germline ends came to 14 bases. Per the germline V gene, CDR1 is SGHVS and CDR2 is FQNEAQ. The length of the CDR3 is 14 residues. CDR3 residues: CASTPGPGYNEQFF. The CDR3 region has the DNA TGTGCCAGCACCCCGGGGCCGGGGTACAATGAGCAGTTCTTC.

The chain joins TRBV20-1 to TRBJ2-7; D ambiguous. Trimming stripped 1 base from V and 4 bases from J, with 14 bases between. The CDR3 has 14 amino acids. The germline CDR1 and CDR2 sequences are DFQATT and SNEGSKA (reference sequence). The CDR3 protein is CSARVRKTNYEQYV. Written as DNA, the CDR3 is TGCAGTGCTAGAGTGAGAAAAACCAATTACGAGCAGTACGTC.

This clonotype was observed many times. This rearrangement joins TRBV7-8 to TRBJ2-2, with D tentatively TRBD1 (6 bases). The V gene's germline CDR1 is SGHVS and CDR2 FQNEAQ. Trimming left V 2 bases short and J 6 bases short, with 10 bases between. The CDR3 consists of 14 residues. CDR3 residues: CASSLRGTPGELFF. In nucleotides, the CDR3 is TGTGCCAGCAGCTTAAGGGGGACCCCCGGGGAGCTGTTTTTT.

This chain connects TRBV2 to TRBJ2-3; a weak D match, TRBD2 (6 bases). The length of the CDR3 is 10 residues. The germline gives CDR1 SNHLY, CDR2 FYNNEI. The V end was cut by 10 bases, the J end by 11 bases, with 13 bases between. The CDR3 nucleotides are TGTGCCACCCCGGGACTCCGGCAGTATTTT. Protein product: CATPGLRQYF.

Concerning this clonotype itself: This clone may be a read error of a much larger clone one base away. This sequence joins TRBV7-2 and TRBJ1-5, with D unclear. The CDR3 sequence is 17 residues long. Germline CDR1 reads SGHTA; CDR2 reads FQGNSA. The CDR3: CVSSLKGPTWGNQPQHF. The CDR3 DNA follows: TGTGTCAGCAGCTTGAAAGGCCCAACCTGGGGCAATCAGCCCCAGCATTTT.